The rows below give T cell receptor beta chains drawn from one sample of a study of blood T cell repertoires in COVID-19. TCRdb's table, derived via immunoSEQ multiplex PCR, lists solely in-frame clones and lacks some. The sample holds around 260,000 clones; approximately 85% are singletons and the top ten take 3.5% to 5.5%. The sequenced material came from PBMCs or T cells enriched from blood (not recorded which). These TCRs come from a woman aged 25 to 39 who had recovered from COVID-19. Each CDR3 is given with its conserved first and last residue. The D gene is left open where the match is weak. Size tells how often a clone was seen (once, few, many) or the class of an expanded clone, and some rows leave it out.

CDR3 DNA	CDR3 protein	J gene	V gene	D gene	clone size
TGTGCCACTCTCCTCCCAGGCGCCAATGAGCAGTTCTTC	CATLLPGANEQFF	TRBJ2-1	TRBV19	-	-
TGTGCCAGCAGTGAATATTCGGGGGGGCCCCGGGAGCAGTACTTC	CASSEYSGGPREQYF	TRBJ2-7	TRBV6-1	TRBD2	-
TGTGCCAGCAGTTTAGGGGGCAGGGGTGAAGCTTTCTTT	CASSLGGRGEAFF	TRBJ1-1	TRBV27	-	-
TGCAGTGCCCCACAAGAGACCCAGTACTTC	CSAPQETQYF	TRBJ2-5	TRBV20-1	-	-
TGTGCCAGCAGCTCACAGGCTTACGAGCAGTACTTC	CASSSQAYEQYF	TRBJ2-7	TRBV28	-	-
TGTGCCAGCAGCTCGCAGGGGCACACCTACTACGAGCAGTACTTC	CASSSQGHTYYEQYF	TRBJ2-7	TRBV7-9	-	-
TGTGCCAGCACGAAGGAGTCCTACGAGCAGTACTTC	CASTKESYEQYF	TRBJ2-7	TRBV7-9	-	-
TGTGCCAGCAGGCGGCAGGGCCCTTATGGCTACACCTTC	CASRRQGPYGYTF	TRBJ1-2	TRBV6-5	-	-
TGTGCCAGCAACGAACGGGGGAACGTCCCCCATGAGCAGTTCTTC	CASNERGNVPHEQFF	TRBJ2-1	TRBV7-6	-	-
TGTGCCAGCAGTCACCATCCGGGCCGCATGGGAGATGGCTACACCTTC	CASSHHPGRMGDGYTF	TRBJ1-2	TRBV7-9	-	-
TGTGCCAGCTCACCCCCGGGGATGAACACTGAAGCTTTCTTT	CASSPPGMNTEAFF	TRBJ1-1	TRBV18	-	once
TGTGCCAGCAGCAGCCCCCCGGGGGCAGATACGCAGTATTTT	CASSSPPGADTQYF	TRBJ2-3	TRBV28	-	-
TGTGCCAGCAGACGGACAGGGGGGGTAGGCTACACCTTC	CASRRTGGVGYTF	TRBJ1-2	TRBV6-4	TRBD1	once
TGTGCCAGCAGCTTAGGAGGGAACACTGAAGCTTTCTTT	CASSLGGNTEAFF	TRBJ1-1	TRBV11-2	-	-
TGTGCCAGCAGCTTAGATTTGGGGCTCTGGACTGAAGCTTTCTTT	CASSLDLGLWTEAFF	TRBJ1-1	TRBV11-2	-	-
TGTGCCAGCAGCTCCTTCTCCACAGGGGTGGGAGTTGGTTGGACTGAAGCTTTCTTT	CASSSFSTGVGVGWTEAFF	TRBJ1-1	TRBV7-9	TRBD1	-
TGTGCCGCCCTCGCCCGGGCTGAAGCTTTCTTT	CAALARAEAFF	TRBJ1-1	TRBV6-5	-	once
TGTGCCAGCCCGACCCAGCGGGGGCTGGGCTATGGCTACACCTTC	CASPTQRGLGYGYTF	TRBJ1-2	TRBV5-8	-	-
TGCGCCAGCAGCCAAGTAAAAGGAGGGGGCCGATACACCGGGGAGCTGTTTTTT	CASSQVKGGGRYTGELFF	TRBJ2-2	TRBV4-1	-	-
TGTGCCAGCAGGACTCCGGGGACAGGGAGGGACACTGAAGCTTTCTTT	CASRTPGTGRDTEAFF	TRBJ1-1	TRBV28	TRBD1	-
TGTGCCAGCAGCTTAGTGGGAGCTGGGGATGAGCAGTTCTTC	CASSLVGAGDEQFF	TRBJ2-1	TRBV7-9	-	-
TGCAGCGTTGTAAAGGGGCTCTACGAGCAGTACTTC	CSVVKGLYEQYF	TRBJ2-7	TRBV29-1	-	-
TGTGCCTGGAGACCGGGACAACAATACAATGAGCAGTTCTTC	CAWRPGQQYNEQFF	TRBJ2-1	TRBV30	-	-
TGTGCCAGCAGCGTAGCAACGACAGGGGATTCACCCCTCCACTTT	CASSVATTGDSPLHF	TRBJ1-6	TRBV9	TRBD1	-
TGTGCCAGCAGCACGGAGAGCTCCTATAATTCACCCCTCCACTTT	CASSTESSYNSPLHF	TRBJ1-6	TRBV2	-	-
TGTGCCAGCAGCTTGGCTTTAGGACACCCTTCCCAAGAGACCCAGTACTTC	CASSLALGHPSQETQYF	TRBJ2-5	TRBV5-6	-	-
TGTGCCAGCACCCTGGGGGGACAGGGGGCGGTTGAGCAGTTCTTC	CASTLGGQGAVEQFF	TRBJ2-1	TRBV28	TRBD1	-
TGTGCCAGCAGCTTGTCCTCTAAAGAGACCCAGTACTTC	CASSLSSKETQYF	TRBJ2-5	TRBV5-6	-	few
TGTGCCATCAGTGAGTCGATACAGGGGGTCTCACCCCTCCACTTT	CAISESIQGVSPLHF	TRBJ1-6	TRBV10-3	TRBD1	-
TGTGCCAGCAGCTTCTCTTGGCTAGCGGGACTTAAAACCCCCGATGAGCAGTTCTTC	CASSFSWLAGLKTPDEQFF	TRBJ2-1	TRBV7-9	TRBD2	-
TGTGCCAGCAGCGGCTACACAGATACGCAGTATTTT	CASSGYTDTQYF	TRBJ2-3	TRBV9	-	-
TGCGCCAGCAGCTTGTACACCTCTGGAAACACCATATATTTT	CASSLYTSGNTIYF	TRBJ1-3	TRBV5-1	-	-
TGCAGCGTTGATCCGGACTCCCCCACAGATACGCAGTATTTT	CSVDPDSPTDTQYF	TRBJ2-3	TRBV29-1	-	-
TGCAGCGTGGGGAGCGGACCGATTGATGCCCAGTACTTC	CSVGSGPIDAQYF	TRBJ2-5	TRBV29-1	-	-
TGTGCCAGCAGTGCACCAACCCGGGGACAGGCGCTCTACGAGCAGTACTTC	CASSAPTRGQALYEQYF	TRBJ2-7	TRBV6-1	TRBD1	-
TGTGCCAGCAGTTTAGACAGGGGGACGGATGGCTACACCTTC	CASSLDRGTDGYTF	TRBJ1-2	TRBV28	TRBD1	few
TGTGCCAGCGCGGTTTATGGCACAGATACGCAGTATTTT	CASAVYGTDTQYF	TRBJ2-3	TRBV5-4	-	-
TGCAGTGCTAGTGGGGGGACAGGGTCTGCATCCTACAATGAGCAGTTCTTC	CSASGGTGSASYNEQFF	TRBJ2-1	TRBV20-1	TRBD1	-
TGTGCCAGCAGTTCGGGGGGCCCCAACACCGGGGAGCTGTTTTTT	CASSSGGPNTGELFF	TRBJ2-2	TRBV28	-	once
TGTGCCAGCAGTTTCCTTCCGGGACAGGGGCAAGATGGCTACACCTTC	CASSFLPGQGQDGYTF	TRBJ1-2	TRBV28	TRBD1	once
TGTGCCAGCAGCGCCGGACAGCCTAGAATCTATGGCTACACCTTC	CASSAGQPRIYGYTF	TRBJ1-2	TRBV7-9	-	-
TGTGCCAGCAGCCAAGGCGGGAAAGTTCGGCAGTTTTACTCCTACGAGCAGTACTTC	CASSQGGKVRQFYSYEQYF	TRBJ2-7	TRBV3-1/TRBV3-2	-	-
TGTGCCTGGAGTACCCAGGGGGAGTGGAGCTACACCTTC	CAWSTQGEWSYTF	TRBJ1-2	TRBV30	TRBD1	-
TGTGCCAGCAGCCAACAAAGAGGAAGCTATGGCTACACCTTC	CASSQQRGSYGYTF	TRBJ1-2	TRBV14	-	-
TGTGCCAGCAGAGGAACAGGGGGTGGAAACACCATATATTTT	CASRGTGGGNTIYF	TRBJ1-3	TRBV28	TRBD1	-
TGTGCCAGCAGTTTGAACCGGGACAGGTTTTTTCTGAATGAGCAGTTCTTC	CASSLNRDRFFLNEQFF	TRBJ2-1	TRBV5-8	TRBD1	-
TGTGCCAGCAGCTTAGAACAGGGTGAGACCCAGTACTTC	CASSLEQGETQYF	TRBJ2-5	TRBV7-2	-	-
TGCAGCGCTAAGACAGGGCCTGGAAACACCATATATTTT	CSAKTGPGNTIYF	TRBJ1-3	TRBV29-1	TRBD1	-